This TCR beta chain was observed in a study of shared clonotypes between healthy human individuals. The study's findings and limits: The researchers took only blood, and tissue repertoires probably look different. Clonotypes that were shared across a few donors made up around 5.5% of naive CD4 clonotypes.

Turning to this clone: Its specificity is not known.

CDR3 length: 15 residues. The germline V gene has CDR1 MDHEN and CDR2 SYDVKM. With 6 bases removed from V and 2 bases from J, the gap between germline ends came to 13 bases. Several immunoSEQ plates held equal portions of the genomic DNA taken from each subset. The data were produced by immunoSEQ multiplex PCR, yet TCRdb's version contains in-frame clones alone and is incomplete. The sample consists of about 2.4 million clones, around 90% of them appearing once. The J gene is TRBJ1-4, the V gene TRBV28, with D possibly matching TRBD1 (5 bases). This TCR came from a man in his late teens or twenties in good health. The sample taken for sequencing was naive CD4+ T cells sorted from blood. The sample's subset: CD45RA+ positively selected. In DNA form, the CDR3 reads TGTGCCAGCAGGGAGGGGAGGCACACTAATGAAAAACTGTTTTTT. This codes for CASREGRHTNEKLFF. The complete variable domain, with remaining parts taken from reference TRBV28 and TRBJ1-4, reads DVKVTQSSRYLVKRTGEKVFLECVQDMDHENMFWYRQDPGLGLRLIYFSYDVKMKEKGDIPEGYSVSREKKERFSLILESASTNQTSMYLCASREGRHTNEKLFFGSGTQLSVL.